This T cell receptor beta chain was sequenced in a study of blood T cell repertoires in COVID-19. Patients in Seattle were enrolled during active infection, then followed longitudinally. Measured with immunoSEQ multiplex PCR; TCRdb has only the in-frame clones, and not every one. The repertoire holds about 130,000 clones, around 88% seen once, with roughly 4.3% in the top ten. The CDR3 spans 16 residues. Germline values: CDR1 LGHDT, CDR2 YNNKEL (reference sequence). Trimming shortened V by 0 bases and J by 0 bases, and 9 bases separated the two germline ends. The clonotype originates from a man between 60 and 70 years old with COVID-19, enrolled during active disease. The chain recombines TRBV3-1 (or the pseudogene TRBV3-2) with TRBJ1-3; no firm D call. Sequencing used peripheral blood. In DNA form, the CDR3 reads TGTGCCAGCAGCCAAGAAGGAGCCTACTCTGGAAACACCATATATTTT. This gives the protein CASSQEGAYSGNTIYF.